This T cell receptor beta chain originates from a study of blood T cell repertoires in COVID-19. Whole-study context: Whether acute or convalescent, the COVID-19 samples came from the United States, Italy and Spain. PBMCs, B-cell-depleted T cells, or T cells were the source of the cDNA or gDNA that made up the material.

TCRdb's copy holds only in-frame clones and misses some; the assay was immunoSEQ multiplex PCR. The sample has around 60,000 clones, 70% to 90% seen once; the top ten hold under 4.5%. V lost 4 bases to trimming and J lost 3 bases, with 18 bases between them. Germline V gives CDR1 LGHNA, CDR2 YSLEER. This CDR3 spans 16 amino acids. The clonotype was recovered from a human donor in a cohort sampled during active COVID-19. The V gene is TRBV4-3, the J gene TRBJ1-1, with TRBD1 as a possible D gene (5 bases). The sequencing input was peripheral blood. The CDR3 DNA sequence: TGCGCCAGCAGCCTAAAACCCGCAGGGAGGGACACTGAAGCTTTCTTT. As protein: CASSLKPAGRDTEAFF.